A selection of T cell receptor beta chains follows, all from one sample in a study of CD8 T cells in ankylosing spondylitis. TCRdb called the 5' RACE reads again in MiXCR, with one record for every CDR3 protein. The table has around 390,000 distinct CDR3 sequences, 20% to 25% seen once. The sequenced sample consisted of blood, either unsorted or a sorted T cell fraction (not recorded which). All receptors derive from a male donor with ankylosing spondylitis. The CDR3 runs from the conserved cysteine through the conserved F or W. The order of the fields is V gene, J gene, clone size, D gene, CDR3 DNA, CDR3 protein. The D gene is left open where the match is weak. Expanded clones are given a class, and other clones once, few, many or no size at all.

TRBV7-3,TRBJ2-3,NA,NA,TGTGCCAGCAGCTTAACGGGCGTCACATCAGATACGCAGTATTTT,CASSLTGVTSDTQYF
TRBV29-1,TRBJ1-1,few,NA,TGCAGCGTTGAAGCGATGGGACGAGGAATGAACACTGAAGCTTTCTTT,CSVEAMGRGMNTEAFF
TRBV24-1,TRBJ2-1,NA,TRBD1,TGTGCCACCAGTGATTTTTCTGACAACAGGGGAAGTACCACCACGGACAATGAGCAGTTCTTC,CATSDFSDNRGSTTTDNEQFF
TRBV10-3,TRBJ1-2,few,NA,TGTGCCATCAGTGACCGGCAGGGGAGCGGCTATGGCTACACCTTC,CAISDRQGSGYGYTF
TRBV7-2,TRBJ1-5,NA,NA,TGTGCCAGCAGCTTACAGCCCAGGCGTAGCAATCAGCCCCAGCATTTT,CASSLQPRRSNQPQHF
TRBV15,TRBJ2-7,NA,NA,TGTGCCACCAGCAGAGATCCCGCGTACGAGCAGTACTTC,CATSRDPAYEQYF
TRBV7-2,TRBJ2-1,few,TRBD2,TGTGCCAGCAGCCAACAGTTAGCGGGAGGGACGATCAATGAGCAGTTCTTC,CASSQQLAGGTINEQFF
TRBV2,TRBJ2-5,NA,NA,TGTGCCAGCAGAAGAGGACCGAACGAGACCCAGTACTTC,CASRRGPNETQYF
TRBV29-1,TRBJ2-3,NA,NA,TGCAGCGTTGTTGCGATTAGCACAGATACGCAGTATTTT,CSVVAISTDTQYF
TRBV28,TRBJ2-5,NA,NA,TGTGCCAGCAGTTTAAGGCGTCAGCTGGGGCTTGTAGGGACCCAGTACTTC,CASSLRRQLGLVGTQYF
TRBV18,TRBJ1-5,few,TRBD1,TGTGCCAGCTCACCGCCGACAGGGGGGCTCTCAGGTGATCAGCCCCAGCATTTT,CASSPPTGGLSGDQPQHF
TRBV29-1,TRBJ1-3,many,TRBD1,TGCAGCGTTGATGGGACAGGGGCTGGTGGAAACACCATATATTTT,CSVDGTGAGGNTIYF
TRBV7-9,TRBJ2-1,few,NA,TGTGCCAGCACTTCCACGGCCCCAGTTAATGAGCAGTTCTTC,CASTSTAPVNEQFF
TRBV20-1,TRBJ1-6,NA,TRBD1,TGCAGTGCGCCACAGGGGGCCGGAAGGGAAAATTCACCCCTCCACTTT,CSAPQGAGRENSPLHF
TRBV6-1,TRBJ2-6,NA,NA,TGTGCCAGCCACCAAGTGGGGGTTGGCGTCCTGACTTTC,CASHQVGVGVLTF
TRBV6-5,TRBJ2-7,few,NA,TGTGCCAGCAGTTACTACCCCCCCCACGAGCAGTACTTC,CASSYYPPHEQYF
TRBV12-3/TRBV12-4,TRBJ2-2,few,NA,TGTGCCAGCAGTTCAAGAACAGGGAGGGTGAACACCGGGGAGCTGTTTTTT,CASSSRTGRVNTGELFF
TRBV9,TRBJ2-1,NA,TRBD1,TGTGCCAGCAGCGTAGGGACAGGGGGCCTGTACAATGAGCAGTTCTTC,CASSVGTGGLYNEQFF
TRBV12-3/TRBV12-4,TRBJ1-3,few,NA,TGTGCCAGCAGTTTTACCCCCGGGAACACCATATATTTT,CASSFTPGNTIYF
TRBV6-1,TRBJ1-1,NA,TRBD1,TGTGCCAGCAGTGCGACAGGGAGGCACACTGAAGCTTTCTTT,CASSATGRHTEAFF
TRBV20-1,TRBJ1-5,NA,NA,TGCAGTGCTAGAGCACGACAGGAAAATCAGCCCCAGCATTTT,CSARARQENQPQHF
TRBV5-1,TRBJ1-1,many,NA,TGCGCCAGCAGCTTGGGGGGAGAGAACACTGAAGCTTTCTTT,CASSLGGENTEAFF
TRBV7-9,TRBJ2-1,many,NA,TGTGCCAGCAGCTTAGGGCGGGGCTATTTCAATGAGCAGTTCTTC,CASSLGRGYFNEQFF
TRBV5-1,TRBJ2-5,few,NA,TGCGCCAGCAGCTTGGAGGCAGGGGCTGAAGAGACCCAGTACTTC,CASSLEAGAEETQYF
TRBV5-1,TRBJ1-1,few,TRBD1,TGCGCCAGCCGACAGGGGGCCGGGAACACTGAAGCTTTCTTT,CASRQGAGNTEAFF
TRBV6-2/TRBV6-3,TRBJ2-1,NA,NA,TGTGCCAGCAGTATCGAGCACAATGAGCAGTTCTTC,CASSIEHNEQFF
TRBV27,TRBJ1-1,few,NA,TGTGCCAGCAGGGTCCACCGGGCACGGACTGAAGCTTTCTTT,CASRVHRARTEAFF
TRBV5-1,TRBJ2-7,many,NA,TGCGCCAGCAGGGACAGCTCCTACGAGCAGTACTTC,CASRDSSYEQYF